These T cell receptor beta chains were read from a single sample in a study of T cells in Graves' hyperthyroidism and ophthalmopathy. One entry per CDR3 protein, called by TCRdb with MiXCR from the multiplex PCR reads. Counted here are about 610,000 distinct CDR3 sequences, roughly 14% occurring once; the ten biggest clones make up about 4%. Sequencing input: blood. These receptors all come from a woman between 40 and 55 years old with Graves' ophthalmopathy. CDR3s include the opening cysteine and the closing phenylalanine or tryptophan. D genes are given only for firm matches. Clone size, where shown, is once, few, many, or a class for clones that have expanded.

V gene	J gene	clone size	D gene	CDR3 protein	CDR3 DNA
TRBV7-2	TRBJ1-3	few	TRBD1	CASSLARQGAAGNTIYF	TGTGCCAGCAGCTTAGCGCGGCAGGGGGCGGCTGGAAACACCATATATTTT
TRBV7-3	TRBJ2-7	many	TRBD2	CASSLTGPVAGGNYEQYF	TGTGCCAGCAGCTTAACGGGGCCGGTAGCGGGAGGCAACTACGAGCAGTACTTC
TRBV29-1	TRBJ1-1	many	-	CSALDSAGMNTEAFF	TGCAGCGCCCTTGACAGCGCCGGGATGAACACTGAAGCTTTCTTT
TRBV5-1	TRBJ2-7	-	TRBD2	CASSNPRAGGGLGYEQYF	TGCGCCAGCAGCAACCCTCGGGCGGGAGGGGGGCTTGGCTACGAGCAGTACTTC
TRBV29-1	TRBJ1-2	many	-	CSGEVDYGYTF	TGCAGCGGAGAGGTTGACTATGGCTACACCTTC
TRBV4-1	TRBJ1-5	-	-	CASSQADNQPQHF	TGCGCCAGCAGCCAGGCAGACAATCAGCCCCAGCATTTT
TRBV30	TRBJ2-2	many	-	CAGPGRSGELFF	TGTGCCGGACCAGGGAGGAGCGGGGAGCTGTTTTTT
TRBV7-9	TRBJ1-1	many	-	CASSRQFTEAFF	TGTGCCAGCAGCAGACAGTTTACTGAAGCTTTCTTT
TRBV2	TRBJ2-5	many	-	CASSELGGSRETQYF	TGTGCCAGCAGTGAACTTGGGGGAAGTAGAGAGACCCAGTACTTC
TRBV12-3/TRBV12-4	TRBJ2-2	-	-	CASRRTRAGTGELFF	TGTGCCAGCAGACGGACCCGGGCGGGCACCGGGGAGCTGTTTTTT
TRBV25-1	TRBJ1-5	many	-	CASSELTEHQPQHF	TGTGCCAGCAGTGAACTGACAGAACATCAGCCCCAGCATTTT
TRBV15	TRBJ2-6	few	TRBD2	CATSSRTTSGRASGANVLTF	TGTGCCACCAGCTCCCGGACGACTAGCGGGAGGGCCTCTGGGGCCAACGTCCTGACTTTC
TRBV12-3/TRBV12-4	TRBJ1-2	-	TRBD1	CASSLTRTGGRGYTF	TGTGCCAGCAGTCTCACCCGGACAGGGGGCCGCGGCTACACCTTC
TRBV24-1	TRBJ2-4	few	-	CATSGGGTNIQYF	TGTGCCACCAGTGGTGGGGGGACTAACATTCAGTACTTC
TRBV20-1	TRBJ2-5	many	TRBD1	CSARGIQGVETQYF	TGCAGTGCTAGAGGAATCCAGGGGGTAGAGACCCAGTACTTC
TRBV6-1	TRBJ1-5	-	-	CASRETGTNQPQHF	TGTGCCAGCAGGGAAACAGGTACAAATCAGCCCCAGCATTTT
TRBV6-1	TRBJ2-4	few	-	CASSDRDSKNIQYF	TGTGCCAGCAGTGACCGGGATTCCAAAAACATTCAGTACTTC
TRBV6-5	TRBJ1-1	many	TRBD1	CASSYGQGANTEAFF	TGTGCCAGCAGTTACGGACAGGGGGCGAACACTGAAGCTTTCTTT
TRBV11-1	TRBJ1-1	-	-	CASSFTAGDTEAFF	TGTGCCAGCAGCTTCACGGCGGGGGACACTGAAGCTTTCTTT
TRBV6-1	TRBJ2-7	-	TRBD1	CASRAHRGDPYF	TGTGCCAGCAGGGCCCACAGGGGGGATCCGTACTTC
TRBV12-3/TRBV12-4	TRBJ2-4	-	TRBD2	CASRATSGLAKNIQYF	TGTGCCAGCAGAGCAACTAGCGGACTAGCCAAAAACATTCAGTACTTC
TRBV3-1	TRBJ2-7	many	-	CASSQGWTGEQYF	TGTGCCAGCAGCCAAGGGTGGACTGGCGAGCAGTACTTC